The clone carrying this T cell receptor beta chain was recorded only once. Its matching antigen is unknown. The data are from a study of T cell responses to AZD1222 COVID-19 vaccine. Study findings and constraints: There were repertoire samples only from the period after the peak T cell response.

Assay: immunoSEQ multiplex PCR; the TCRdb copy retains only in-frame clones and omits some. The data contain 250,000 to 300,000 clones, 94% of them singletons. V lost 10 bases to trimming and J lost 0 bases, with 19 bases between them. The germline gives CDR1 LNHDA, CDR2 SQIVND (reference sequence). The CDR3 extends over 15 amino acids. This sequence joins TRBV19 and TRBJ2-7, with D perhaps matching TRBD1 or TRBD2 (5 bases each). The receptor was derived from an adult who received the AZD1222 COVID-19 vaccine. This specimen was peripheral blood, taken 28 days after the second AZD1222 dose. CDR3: CAIHGTDNYSYEQYF. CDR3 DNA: TGTGCCATACACGGGACCGATAACTACTCCTACGAGCAGTACTTC.